One sample yielded the 8 T cell receptor beta chains listed below, sequenced in a study of cytomegalovirus exposure and HLA in healthy donors. Primers: 60 Vbeta forward and 13 Jbeta reverse. Clones were read by immunoSEQ multiplex PCR, and TCRdb kept only the in-frame ones, dropping some. The sample has 80,000 to 95,000 clones, 84% seen once; the top ten hold around 6%. Material: PBMCs. These receptor sequences come from a woman aged 18-29 years in good health and CMV-seropositive.

This chain connects TRBV5-5 to TRBJ1-2; no firm D call. Looked up from germline, CDR1 is SGHKS and CDR2 is YYEKEE (reference sequence). The length of the CDR3 is 12 residues. V lost 0 bases to trimming and J lost 3 bases, with 3 bases between them. CDR3: CASSLADYGYTF. The CDR3 coding sequence is TGTGCCAGCAGCTTGGCAGACTATGGCTACACCTTC.

The rearrangement uses TRBV7-9 and TRBJ1-2; D might be TRBD1 (6 bases). Germline V gene data show CDR1 as SEHNR and CDR2 as FQNEAQ (reference sequence). V dropped 5 bases and J dropped 6 bases, with 22 bases sitting between them. The CDR3 totals 16 residues. The CDR3 sequence is CASSGLDYRVSDGYTF. The CDR3, as DNA: TGTGCCAGCAGCGGCCTCGATTACAGGGTCAGTGATGGCTACACCTTC.

V gene TRBV30 combines with J gene TRBJ2-1; unclear D gene. The CDR3 runs to 11 residues. The germline V gene encodes CDR1 GTSNPN and CDR2 SVGIG (reference sequence). V was shortened by 4 bases and J by 3 bases, with 4 bases between the two germline ends. CDR3 in amino acids: CAWTNYNEQFF. The CDR3 bases are TGTGCCTGGACTAACTACAATGAGCAGTTCTTC.

The CDR3 reads CASSSLAAEETQYF. CDR3 DNA: TGTGCCAGCAGTTCTCTAGCGGCGGAGGAGACCCAGTACTTC. This rearrangement joins TRBV6-6 to TRBJ2-5; TRBD2 matches 7 bases. This CDR3 is 14 amino acids long. The germline CDR1 and CDR2 sequences are MNHNY and SVGAGI (reference sequence). Losses at the gene ends were 4 bases for V and 5 bases for J; bases not matched to a gene: 7.

V usage is TRBV5-1 and J usage is TRBJ2-7; perhaps TRBD1 as D (7 bases). CDR3 length: 16 amino acids. Germline V lookup: CDR1 SGHRS, CDR2 YFSETQ. V lost 3 bases and J lost 4, with 20 bases in between. The CDR3 loop reads CASSSEGLTGWYEQYF. In DNA, the CDR3 is TGCGCCAGCAGCTCGGAGGGTTTGACAGGGTGGTACGAGCAGTACTTC.

This chain uses TRBV6-1 with TRBJ2-5; TRBD1 matches at 8 bases. After removal of 7 bases from V and 1 base from J, the junction contained 8 bases not matched to a gene. The CDR3 has 15 residues. Looked up from germline, CDR1 is MNHNS and CDR2 is SASEGT. CDR3 coding DNA: TGTGCCAGCACAGGACAGGGTAGGGTCCAAGAGACCCAGTACTTC. It translates to CASTGQGRVQETQYF.

V and J are TRBV11-2 and TRBJ2-7; TRBD1 aligns across 9 bases. There are 16 residues in the CDR3. V shed 0 bases, J shed 2 bases, and the junction held 5 bases outside the gene matches. Per germline, CDR1 SGHAT and CDR2 FQNNGV. The CDR3 spells CASSLDRGQGTYEQYF. DNA for the CDR3: TGTGCCAGCAGCTTAGATCGAGGACAGGGGACCTACGAGCAGTACTTC.

The DNA for the CDR3 is TGTGCCAGCAGCACCACCGGGACTAGCGAATACGAGCAGTACTTC. It translates to CASSTTGTSEYEQYF. This rearrangement joins TRBV7-8 to TRBJ2-7, with TRBD2 matching 10 bases. This CDR3 contains 15 residues. Germline values: CDR1 SGHVS, CDR2 FQNEAQ. Trimming removed 5 bases from V and 4 bases from J; junction bases left unmatched: 8.